This is a list of T cell receptor beta chains from one sample in a study of blood T cell repertoires in COVID-19. Data came from immunoSEQ multiplex PCR; TCRdb stores just in-frame clones and leaves some out. Of approximately 65,000 clones listed, 88% are singletons. Sequencing was performed on peripheral blood. The receptors were gathered from a human donor in a cohort sampled during active COVID-19. Each CDR3 is given with its conserved first and last residue. A D gene is named only where the DNA matches it firmly. Some rows have no size entry. The others give once, few or many, or a class for an expanded clone.

v_call	j_call	clone_size	d_call	cdr3_nt	cdr3_aa
TRBV10-1	TRBJ1-3	.	TRBD1	TGCGCCAGCAGTGAAGGGACAGCCTCTGGAAACACCATATATTTT	CASSEGTASGNTIYF
TRBV6-5	TRBJ2-7	.	.	TGTGCCAGCAGTTACGAACAATACTACGAGCAGTACTTC	CASSYEQYYEQYF
TRBV5-1	TRBJ2-5	.	.	TGCGCCAGCAGCCCTACCCAACCTAAAGAGACCCAGTACTTC	CASSPTQPKETQYF
TRBV6-6	TRBJ1-1	once	.	TGTGCCAGCAGTTACAACAGCGGAATGAACACTGAAGCTTTCTTT	CASSYNSGMNTEAFF
TRBV7-2	TRBJ1-4	once	TRBD1	TGTGCCAGCAGCACAGGGGCGGTTAATGAAAAACTGTTTTTT	CASSTGAVNEKLFF
TRBV10-1	TRBJ2-5	.	.	TGCGCCAGCAGTGAATCCGGCCTAGCAGGTCGAGAGACCCAGTACTTC	CASSESGLAGRETQYF
TRBV5-4	TRBJ2-3	.	.	TGTGCCAGCAGCTTCTCTCAGAAGACGCAGTATTTT	CASSFSQKTQYF
TRBV3-1/TRBV3-2	TRBJ2-2	.	TRBD1	TGTGCCAGCAGCCAGTTTGACAGGGGGCGGACCGGGGAGCTGTTTTTT	CASSQFDRGRTGELFF
TRBV4-2	TRBJ1-3	.	TRBD1	TGTGCCAGCAGCCAAGATTGGACAGGGCGAAACACCATATATTTT	CASSQDWTGRNTIYF
TRBV5-1	TRBJ1-5	.	.	TGCGCCAGCAGCTTGGGGGGCGGCAATCAGCCCCAGCATTTT	CASSLGGGNQPQHF
TRBV7-2	TRBJ1-5	.	.	TGTGCCAGCAGCTTAGAGTCGGCAGGGGAAAAGCCCCAGCATTTT	CASSLESAGEKPQHF
TRBV28	TRBJ2-7	.	.	TGTGCCATAGGGGGGGCCTACGAGCAGTACTTC	CAIGGAYEQYF
TRBV19	TRBJ2-3	.	TRBD2	TGTGCCAGTAGTATCCGGGAGGGGAGACGCGGCACAGATACGCAGTATTTT	CASSIREGRRGTDTQYF
TRBV2	TRBJ1-5	.	TRBD1	TGTGCCAGCAGCCGGACAGGAGATAGCAATCAGCCCCAGCATTTT	CASSRTGDSNQPQHF
TRBV4-1	TRBJ2-1	.	TRBD2	TGCGCCAGCAGCCAGCCGGGTCCCCACCCGACTAGCGGGGGGCTCTACAATGAGCAGTTCTTC	CASSQPGPHPTSGGLYNEQFF
TRBV10-2	TRBJ2-7	.	.	TGCGCCAGCAGTGAGTCGAGACAACCTTACGAGCAGTACTTC	CASSESRQPYEQYF